Described below is a single TCR beta chain sequence and its context. Antigen: not known. This record belongs to a study of radiotherapy plus CTLA-4 blockade in lung cancer. Study overall: Across the patients, objective responses occurred in about 19%, and disease control in approximately 30%. General observations from the study: Interferon-beta and early blood T cell clone dynamics reportedly predicted response best.

Assay used: immunoSEQ multiplex PCR; TCRdb lists only in-frame clones, some missing. The sample records tens of thousands of clones, roughly four fifths being singletons. The specimen was peripheral blood, collected from a patient treated with radiotherapy plus ipilimumab. The source is a human donor with non-small cell lung cancer who had stable disease on radiotherapy plus ipilimumab.

The chain's CDR3 is CATRPDSHTGELFF. The CDR3 bases are TGTGCCACCCGCCCCGACAGTCACACCGGGGAGCTGTTTTTT. The gene calls are TRBV6-4 and TRBJ2-2, with a possible D match to TRBD1 (5 bases). There are 14 residues in the CDR3. V was cut by 10 bases and J by 3 bases, with 15 bases left in between. Germline values: CDR1 MRHNA, CDR2 SNTAGT.